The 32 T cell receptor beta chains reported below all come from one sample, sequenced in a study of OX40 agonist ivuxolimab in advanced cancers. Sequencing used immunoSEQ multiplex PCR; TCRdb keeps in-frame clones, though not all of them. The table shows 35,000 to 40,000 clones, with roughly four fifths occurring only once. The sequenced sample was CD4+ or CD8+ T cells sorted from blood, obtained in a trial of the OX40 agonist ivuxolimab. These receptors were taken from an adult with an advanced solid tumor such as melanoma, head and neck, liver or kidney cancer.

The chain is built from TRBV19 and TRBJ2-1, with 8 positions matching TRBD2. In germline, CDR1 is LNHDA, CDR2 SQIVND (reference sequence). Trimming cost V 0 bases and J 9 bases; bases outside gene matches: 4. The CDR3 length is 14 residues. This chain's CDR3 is CASSIEASGFEQFF. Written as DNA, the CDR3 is TGTGCCAGTAGTATAGAGGCTAGCGGGTTTGAGCAGTTCTTC.

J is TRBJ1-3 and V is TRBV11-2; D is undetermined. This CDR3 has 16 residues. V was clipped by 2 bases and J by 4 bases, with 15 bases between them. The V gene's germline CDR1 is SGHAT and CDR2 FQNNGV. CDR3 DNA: TGTGCCAGCAGCTTAAGGAGGGAAATGGGGGGAAACACCATATATTTT. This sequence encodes CASSLRREMGGNTIYF.

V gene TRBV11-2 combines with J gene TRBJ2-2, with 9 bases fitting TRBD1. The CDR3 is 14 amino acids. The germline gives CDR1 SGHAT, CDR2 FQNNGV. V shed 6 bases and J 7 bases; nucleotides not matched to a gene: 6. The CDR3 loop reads CASRPTGGIGELFF. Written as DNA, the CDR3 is TGTGCCAGCAGACCGACAGGGGGTATCGGGGAGCTGTTTTTT.

CDR3 protein: CAWSVRGGVGYTF. CDR3 in DNA: TGTGCCTGGAGTGTACGAGGGGGTGTCGGCTACACCTTC. The chain combines TRBV30 with TRBJ1-2, with D possibly being TRBD1 (6 bases). CDR1 is GTSNPN and CDR2 is SVGIG in the germline V gene (reference sequence). V lost 0 bases and J 8 bases, leaving 13 bases between the germline ends. The CDR3 sequence is 13 residues long.

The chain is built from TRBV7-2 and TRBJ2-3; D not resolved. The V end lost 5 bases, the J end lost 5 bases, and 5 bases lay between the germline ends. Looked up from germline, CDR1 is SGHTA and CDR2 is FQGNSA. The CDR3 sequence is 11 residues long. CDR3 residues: CASSPQDTQYF. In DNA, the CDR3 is TGTGCCAGCAGCCCCCAAGATACGCAGTATTTT.

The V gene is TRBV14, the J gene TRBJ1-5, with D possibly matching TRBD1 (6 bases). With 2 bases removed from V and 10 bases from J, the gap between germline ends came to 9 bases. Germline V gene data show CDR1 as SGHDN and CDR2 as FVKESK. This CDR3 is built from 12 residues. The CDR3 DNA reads TGTGCCAGCAGCCAACCGGGGGCTCCCCAGCATTTT. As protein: CASSQPGAPQHF.

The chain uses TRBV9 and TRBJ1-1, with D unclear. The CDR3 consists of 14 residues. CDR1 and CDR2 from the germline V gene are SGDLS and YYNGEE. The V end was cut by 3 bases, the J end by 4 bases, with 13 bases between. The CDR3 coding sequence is TGTGCCAGCAGCGCGGACGCGGAGAGCACTGAAGCTTTCTTT. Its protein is CASSADAESTEAFF. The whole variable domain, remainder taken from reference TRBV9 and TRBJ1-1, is DSGVTQTPKHLITATGQRVTLRCSPRSGDLSVYWYQQSLDQGLQFLIQYYNGEERAKGNILERFSAQQFPDLHSELNLSSLELGDSALYFCASSADAESTEAFFGQGTRLTVV.

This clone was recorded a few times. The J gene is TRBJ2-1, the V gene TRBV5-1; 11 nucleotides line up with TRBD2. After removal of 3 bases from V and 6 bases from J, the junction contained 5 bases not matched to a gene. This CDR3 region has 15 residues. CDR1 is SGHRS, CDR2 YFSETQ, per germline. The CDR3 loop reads CASSSTGTSGNEQFF. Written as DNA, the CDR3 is TGCGCCAGCAGCTCAACCGGGACTAGCGGCAATGAGCAGTTCTTC.

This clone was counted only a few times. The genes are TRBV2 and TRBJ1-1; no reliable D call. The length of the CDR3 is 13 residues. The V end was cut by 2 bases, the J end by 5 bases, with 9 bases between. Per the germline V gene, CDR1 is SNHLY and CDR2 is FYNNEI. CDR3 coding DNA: TGTGCCAGCAGTGAAAGGCGGGAAACTGAAGCTTTCTTT. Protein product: CASSERRETEAFF. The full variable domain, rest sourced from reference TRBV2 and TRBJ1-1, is EPEVTQTPSHQVTQMGQEVILRCVPISNHLYFYWYRQILGQKVEFLVSFYNNEISEKSEIFDDQFSVERPDGSNFTLKIRSTKLEDSAMYFCASSERRETEAFFGQGTRLTVV.

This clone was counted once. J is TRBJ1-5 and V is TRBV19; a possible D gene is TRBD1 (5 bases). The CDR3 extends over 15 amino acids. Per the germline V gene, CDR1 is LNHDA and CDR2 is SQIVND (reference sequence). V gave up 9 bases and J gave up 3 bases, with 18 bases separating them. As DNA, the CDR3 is TGTGCCAGCCGGGCCGGGGGAGGGGCCAATCAGCCCCAGCATTTT. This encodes CASRAGGGANQPQHF.

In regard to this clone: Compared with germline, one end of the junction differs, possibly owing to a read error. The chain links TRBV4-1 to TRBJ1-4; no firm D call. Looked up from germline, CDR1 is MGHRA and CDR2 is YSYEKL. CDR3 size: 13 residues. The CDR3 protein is CANSQLRPEKLFF. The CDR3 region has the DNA TGCGCCAACAGCCAACTCAGACCAGAAAAACTGTTTTTT.

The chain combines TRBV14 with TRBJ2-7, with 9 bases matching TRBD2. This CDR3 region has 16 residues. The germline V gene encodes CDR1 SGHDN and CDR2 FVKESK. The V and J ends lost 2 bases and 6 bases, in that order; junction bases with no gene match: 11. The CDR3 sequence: CASSQRSLAGSVEQYF. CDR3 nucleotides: TGTGCCAGCAGCCAAAGAAGCCTAGCGGGATCTGTCGAGCAGTACTTC.

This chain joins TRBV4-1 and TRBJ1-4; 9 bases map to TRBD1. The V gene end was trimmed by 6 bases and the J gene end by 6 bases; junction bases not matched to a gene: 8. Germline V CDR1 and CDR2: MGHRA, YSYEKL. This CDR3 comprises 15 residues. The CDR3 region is CASSLSGTGHEKLFF. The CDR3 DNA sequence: TGCGCCAGCAGTCTCTCCGGGACAGGGCATGAAAAACTGTTTTTT.

The CDR3 DNA is TGCGCCAGCAGCCAAGATATTGGGTACTCCGGGGCCAACGTCCTGACTTTC. Its protein product is CASSQDIGYSGANVLTF. The chain uses TRBV4-1 and TRBJ2-6; D is ambiguous. CDR1 MGHRA and CDR2 YSYEKL come from the germline V gene. The CDR3 covers 17 residues. With 0 bases removed from V and 4 bases from J, the gap between germline ends came to 13 bases.

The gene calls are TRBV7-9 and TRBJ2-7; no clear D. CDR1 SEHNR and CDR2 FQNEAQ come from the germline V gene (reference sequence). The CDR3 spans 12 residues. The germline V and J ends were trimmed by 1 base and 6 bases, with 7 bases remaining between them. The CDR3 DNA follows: TGTGCCAGCAGCTTAGATAATCTCGAGCAGTACTTC. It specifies CASSLDNLEQYF.

CDR3 in amino acids: CASSVGGRGADTQYF. DNA of the CDR3: TGTGCCAGCAGCGTAGGCGGGAGAGGGGCAGATACGCAGTATTTT. The chain joins TRBV9 to TRBJ2-3, with TRBD2 matching over 7 bases. V lost 0 bases, J lost 4 bases, and 5 bases stayed unmatched. This CDR3 has 15 residues. Per the germline V gene, CDR1 is SGDLS and CDR2 is YYNGEE. The variable domain in full, completed from reference TRBV9 and TRBJ2-3, reads DSGVTQTPKHLITATGQRVTLRCSPRSGDLSVYWYQQSLDQGLQFLIQYYNGEERAKGNILERFSAQQFPDLHSELNLSSLELGDSALYFCASSVGGRGADTQYFGPGTRLTVL.

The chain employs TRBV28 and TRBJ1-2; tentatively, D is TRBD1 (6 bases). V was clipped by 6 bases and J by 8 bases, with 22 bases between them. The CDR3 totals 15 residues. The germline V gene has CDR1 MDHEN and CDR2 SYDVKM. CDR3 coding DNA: TGTGCCAGCAGCTCTCAGGCAGGGCACCAGGGGGGCTACACCTTC. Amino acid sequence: CASSSQAGHQGGYTF.

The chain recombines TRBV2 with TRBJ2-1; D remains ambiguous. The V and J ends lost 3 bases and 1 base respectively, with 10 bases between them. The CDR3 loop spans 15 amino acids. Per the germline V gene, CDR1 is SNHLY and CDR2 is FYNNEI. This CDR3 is CASSDSSLSYNEQFF. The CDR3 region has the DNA TGTGCCAGCAGTGATAGCAGTTTGTCCTACAATGAGCAGTTCTTC.

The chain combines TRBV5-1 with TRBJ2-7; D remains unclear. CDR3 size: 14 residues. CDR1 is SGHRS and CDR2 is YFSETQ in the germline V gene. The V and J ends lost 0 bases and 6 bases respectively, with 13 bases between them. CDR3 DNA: TGCGCCAGCAGCTTGGATGCCTTTACGGGCGAGCAGTACTTC. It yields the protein CASSLDAFTGEQYF.

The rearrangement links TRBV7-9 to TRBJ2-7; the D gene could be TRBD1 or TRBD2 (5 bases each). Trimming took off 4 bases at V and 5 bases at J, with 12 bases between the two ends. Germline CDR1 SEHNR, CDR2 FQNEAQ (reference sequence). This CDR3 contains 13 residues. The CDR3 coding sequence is TGTGCCAGCAGCTCATTCCGGGGCGACGAGCAGTACTTC. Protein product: CASSSFRGDEQYF.

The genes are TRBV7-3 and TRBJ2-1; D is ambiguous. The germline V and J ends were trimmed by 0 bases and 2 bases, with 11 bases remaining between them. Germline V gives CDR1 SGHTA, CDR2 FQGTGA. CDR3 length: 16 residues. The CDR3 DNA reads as TGTGCCAGCAGCTTAACGCCCGTTCCCACCTACAATGAGCAGTTCTTC. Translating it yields CASSLTPVPTYNEQFF.

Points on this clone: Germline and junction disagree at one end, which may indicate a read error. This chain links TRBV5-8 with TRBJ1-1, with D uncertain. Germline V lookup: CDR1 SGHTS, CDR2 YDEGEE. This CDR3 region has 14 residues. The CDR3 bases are TGTGCCAGCAGGGTATCGCAAATGAACACTGAAACTTTCTTT. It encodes CASRVSQMNTETFF.

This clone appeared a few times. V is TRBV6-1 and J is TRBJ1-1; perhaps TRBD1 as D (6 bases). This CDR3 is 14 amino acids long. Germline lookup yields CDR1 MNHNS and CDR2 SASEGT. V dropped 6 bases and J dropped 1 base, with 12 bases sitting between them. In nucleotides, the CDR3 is TGTGCCAGCAGGGAACGGACAGAGAACACTGAAGCTTTCTTT. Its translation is CASRERTENTEAFF.

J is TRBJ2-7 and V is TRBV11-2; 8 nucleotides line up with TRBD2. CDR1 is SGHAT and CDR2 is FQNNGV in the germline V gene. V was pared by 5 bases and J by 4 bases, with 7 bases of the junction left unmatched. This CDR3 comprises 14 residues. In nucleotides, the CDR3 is TGTGCCAGCAGCGCTGTGACTAGCGCGTACGAGCAGTACTTC. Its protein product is CASSAVTSAYEQYF.

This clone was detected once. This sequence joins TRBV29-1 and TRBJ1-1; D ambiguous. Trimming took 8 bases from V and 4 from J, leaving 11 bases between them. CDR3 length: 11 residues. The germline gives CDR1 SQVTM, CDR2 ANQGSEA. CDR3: CSPKWGTEAFF. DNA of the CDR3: TGCAGCCCTAAATGGGGCACTGAAGCTTTCTTT.

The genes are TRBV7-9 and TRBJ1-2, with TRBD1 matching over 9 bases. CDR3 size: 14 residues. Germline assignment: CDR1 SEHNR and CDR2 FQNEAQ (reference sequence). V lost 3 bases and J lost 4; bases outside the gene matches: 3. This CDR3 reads CASSLGDRVYGYTF. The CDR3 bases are TGTGCCAGCAGCTTGGGGGACAGGGTCTATGGCTACACCTTC.

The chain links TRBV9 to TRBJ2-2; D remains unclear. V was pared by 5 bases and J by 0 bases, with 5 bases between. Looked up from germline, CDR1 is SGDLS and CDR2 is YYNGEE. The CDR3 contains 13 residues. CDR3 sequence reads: CASRGPNTGELFF. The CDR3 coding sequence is TGTGCCAGCAGAGGTCCGAACACCGGGGAGCTGTTTTTT.

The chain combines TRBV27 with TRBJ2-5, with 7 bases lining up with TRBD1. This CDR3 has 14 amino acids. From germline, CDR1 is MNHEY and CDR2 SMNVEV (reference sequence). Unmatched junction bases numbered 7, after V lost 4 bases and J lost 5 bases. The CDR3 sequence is CASSSTGYVETQYF. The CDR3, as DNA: TGTGCCAGCAGTTCGACAGGGTATGTTGAGACCCAGTACTTC.

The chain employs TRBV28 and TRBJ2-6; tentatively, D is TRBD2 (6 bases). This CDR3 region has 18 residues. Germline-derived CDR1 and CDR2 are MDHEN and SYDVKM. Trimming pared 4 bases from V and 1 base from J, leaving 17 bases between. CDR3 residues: CASSSPWRDFSGANVLTF. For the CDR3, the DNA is TGTGCCAGCAGTTCCCCGTGGAGGGATTTTTCTGGGGCCAACGTCCTGACTTTC.

Here the CDR3 DNA reads TGTGCCACCAGCAGAGATCCCCGGGGCACTGAAGCTTTCTTT. Translated, it gives CATSRDPRGTEAFF. The chain employs TRBV15 and TRBJ1-1, with unresolved D. This CDR3 contains 14 residues. V was shortened by 0 bases and J by 4 bases, with 9 bases between the two germline ends. Germline loops: CDR1 LNHNV, CDR2 YYDKDF (reference sequence).

The CDR3, as DNA: TGTGCCAGCAACCATGGTGGGACGTCTCTAGCCAAAAACATTCAGTACTTC. It specifies CASNHGGTSLAKNIQYF. The rearrangement joins TRBV2 to TRBJ2-4; D tentatively fits TRBD1 or TRBD2 (5 bases each). The V end was cut by 7 bases, the J end by 0 bases, with 19 bases between. Germline CDR1 SNHLY, CDR2 FYNNEI. This CDR3 region has 17 residues.

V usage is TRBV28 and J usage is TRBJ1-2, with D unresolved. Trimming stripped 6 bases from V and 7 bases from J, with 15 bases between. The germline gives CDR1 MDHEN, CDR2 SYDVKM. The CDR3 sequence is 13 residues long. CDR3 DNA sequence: TGTGCCAGCAGCTTGCCAGCCTTGGGTGGCTACACCTTC. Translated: CASSLPALGGYTF.